This T cell receptor (beta chain) was captured in a study of shared clonotypes between healthy human individuals (dated by TCRdb to about 2020). Study-wide context: Three men and two women, aged 18 to 49 years, made up the cohort. Libraries were prepared and TCR repertoires were sequenced by different laboratories using diverse techniques, in order to increase sequencing depth and limit assay-specific biases. To estimate repertoire size and how much clonotype sharing occurs between individuals, the study deeply sequenced the blood TCR repertoires of about five healthy adults. Between about 0.94 and 8.9 billion PBMCs per donor were obtained by leukapheresis.

Healthy HIV-negative adults with no recently reported acute infections or vaccinations were included as donors. Every donor was a Caucasian adult living in Nashville, Tennessee, USA. For unsorted samples, some 90 million PBMCs were counted, and genomic DNA was extracted using the QIAamp DNA Blood Mini kit. After blood collection by leukapheresis, PBMCs were isolated using Ficoll-Histopaque density gradient centrifugation and then cryopreserved in the vapor phase of liquid nitrogen. Broader findings and caveats from the paper: Sampling was restricted to blood, and TCR repertoires in tissue are likely to differ from TCR repertoires in blood. Pairwise subsampling indicated that sequencing depth was expected to affect the degree of clonotype sharing among donors. The genetic and exposure-history diversity represented was limited by the small number of donors.

The CDR3, from cysteine to phenylalanine, totals 16 residues. Only the CDR3 part of the read is kept: 48 bases, read in frame from the first base. CDR1 and CDR2 were assigned from the germline V gene as LGHNA and YSLEER. The junction carries 8 bases between V and J, which are trimmed by 0 bases and 0 bases respectively. Using the deep immunoSEQ assay, TCR CDR3 regions were amplified from genomic DNA by multiplex PCR. For each cell subset, the extracted genomic DNA was distributed evenly across all wells of several immunoSEQ 96-well plates, and each plate served as one replicate. For unsorted PBMC, each replicate PCR was loaded with about 300 ng genomic DNA, equivalent to about 30,000 T cell genomes. Ten immunoSEQ deep assay plates were used to sequence unsorted PBMC genomic DNA. Purified libraries were quantified with a Qubit 3.0 fluorometer, sized on a Bioanalyzer 2100, and re-quantified with the KAPA Library Quantification kit. Every immunoSEQ 96-well plate was sequenced on a separate single-read 150-cycle Illumina NextSeq 550 flow cell. On the authors' methods: The immunoSEQ output contained only junctional sequences without quality scores, so filtering could not match that applied to full-length reads. To assign V/J genes and CDR3, sequences were annotated using PyIR, a Python wrapper for IgBLAST v1.9, with IMGT germline references. Any read was removed if the V/J assignment was weak (E-value above 1e-6), the CDR3 was missing, or the read contained stop codons, out-of-frame junctions, or ambiguous translated residues. V3J clonotypes were defined as sequences sharing the same inferred V gene, J gene, and CDR3 amino acid sequence. To compute the percentage overlap between repertoires, the number of shared unique clonotypes was divided by the size of the smaller repertoire. RTK rarefaction, the Chao1 estimator, and Recon v2.1 estimates of unobserved clonotypes were used to assess repertoire richness. Held by TCRdb, this immuneACCESS table contains in-frame sequences only and omits some clones. Under half of the omission traces to an unresolved V gene where checked; the cause of the rest is unknown. For V, J and clone size, that table is used; D and trimming come from the DNA. For this sample the table gives approximately 500,000 clones, of which over 75% were detected only once. The biggest ten clones account for about an eighth of the sample.

On this clone: Its recognized antigen is unknown. No base-level quality is on record; no much larger clone is a single base apart.

The chain couples TRBV4-3 to TRBJ2-2, and TRBD1 may be the D gene, going by 5 matching bases. Sequencing was done on a sample of PBMCs. The source of this sequence is a woman in her thirties or forties in good health. Some clones in this sample may be carry-over from other donors' samples. The nucleotide sequence is given as TGCGCCAGCAGCCAAGAGGTACAGGCGAACACCGGGGAGCTGTTTTTT. Its protein product is CASSQEVQANTGELFF.